The clone carrying this TCR beta chain showed up just a few times. As yet, its antigen is unknown. This specimen comes from a study of cytomegalovirus exposure and HLA in healthy donors. Broader study findings: A list of approximately 160 TCR beta chains associated with cytomegalovirus was given. A later analysis found common viral pathogens apparently linked to several of the most significant clusters.

Germline V gives CDR1 SQVTM, CDR2 ANQGSEA. The CDR3 spans 15 residues. Trimming removed 5 bases at V and 4 bases at J, with 20 bases between. Researchers ran the PCR with 60 Vbeta and 13 Jbeta primers. This table comes from immunoSEQ multiplex PCR, and its TCRdb copy is limited to in-frame clones, with some not included. The sample records about 130,000 clones, about 86% being singletons. Input material: PBMCs. V is TRBV29-1 and J is TRBJ1-2; tentatively, D is TRBD1 (5 bases). This TCR was sampled from a young man in good health and CMV-seronegative. The chain's CDR3 is CSVIHGTGHGYGYTF. The CDR3, as DNA: TGCAGCGTTATCCACGGTACAGGCCATGGCTATGGCTACACCTTC.